This TCR beta chain emerged from a study of graft-versus-host responses after intestinal transplantation. The method was immunoSEQ multiplex PCR; TCRdb's version includes in-frame clones alone and lacks a portion of them. The repertoire holds thousands of clones, with 72% as singletons. Overall study results and limits: Detected in recipient marrow were GvH clones, some of which were first observed in ileum or blood. Graft-donor T cell macrochimerism in patients accompanied high graft-versus-host to host-versus-graft clonal ratios in allografts.

This clone was observed a handful of times. Its antigen is unknown. From germline, CDR1 is SGHRS and CDR2 YFSETQ. The CDR3 runs to 13 residues. Trimming took 5 bases from V and 7 from J; bases not matched to a gene: 6. Lymphocytes from graft epithelium and lamina propria were isolated. This sequence originates from a human patient who received an intestinal transplant, so some T cells may come from the graft donor. The gene calls are TRBV5-1 and TRBJ2-1; 7 bases fit TRBD2. The input for sequencing was ileum tissue, taken roughly 250 days after intestinal transplant. The CDR3 loop reads CASSSLARNEQFF. For the CDR3, the DNA is TGCGCCAGCAGTTCACTAGCGCGAAATGAGCAGTTCTTC.